This T cell receptor (beta chain) came from a study of blood T cell repertoires in COVID-19. Across the whole study: Material from acute and convalescent COVID-19 was sourced from the United States, Italy and Spain. PBMCs, B-cell-depleted T cells, or T cells were the source of the cDNA or gDNA that made up the material.

In its sample, this clone was seen once. V gave up 3 bases and J gave up 5 bases; unmatched junction bases: 4. This CDR3 is built from 13 residues. CDR1 and CDR2 from the germline V gene are DFQATT and SNEGSKA (reference sequence). In the authors' methods: Using reference gene primer amplification, nucleated cell counts were estimated. Assay used: immunoSEQ multiplex PCR; TCRdb lists only in-frame clones, some missing. The D gene and trimming were derived from the DNA, and the V and J assignments and clone size from that table. The sample records roughly 68,000 clones, roughly 87% being singletons. Sequenced: peripheral blood. V and J are TRBV20-1 and TRBJ2-5; 9 nucleotides match TRBD1. The sequence was collected from a woman aged 45-65 years with active COVID-19. The DNA for the CDR3 is TGCAGTGCTAGTAGGGGACAGGGTGAGACCCAGTACTTC. Its translation: CSASRGQGETQYF.